These T cell receptor beta chains were read from a single sample in a study of cytomegalovirus exposure and HLA in healthy donors. The repertoire was sequenced with immunoSEQ multiplex PCR; TCRdb's copy has only in-frame clones and lacks some. The sample consists of 150,000 to 200,000 clones, around 78% of them appearing once. The sample comprised PBMCs. The receptors here all came from a female donor in good health and CMV-seronegative. Both conserved end residues are part of each CDR3. Fields, in order: clone size, D gene, J gene, V gene, CDR3 DNA, CDR3 protein. D genes are given only for firm matches. Clone size is stated in some rows and not others, as once, few, many or a class when expanded.

clone_size: -
d_call: -
j_call: TRBJ1-1
v_call: TRBV28
cdr3_nt: TGTGCCAGCAGTCGGACACCTAACACTGAAGCTTTCTTT
cdr3_aa: CASSRTPNTEAFF

clone_size: -
d_call: -
j_call: TRBJ1-5
v_call: TRBV18
cdr3_nt: TGTGCCAGCTCACTAGGACTAAATCAGCCCCAGCATTTT
cdr3_aa: CASSLGLNQPQHF

clone_size: few
d_call: TRBD2
j_call: TRBJ2-2
v_call: TRBV11-2
cdr3_nt: TGTGCCAGCAGCTCCCCCCCGGGGACTAGCGCGAACACCGGGGAGCTGTTTTTT
cdr3_aa: CASSSPPGTSANTGELFF

clone_size: -
d_call: TRBD1
j_call: TRBJ2-7
v_call: TRBV7-9
cdr3_nt: TGTGCCAGCGATACGACAGGGGGAAAGCAGTACTTC
cdr3_aa: CASDTTGGKQYF

clone_size: -
d_call: -
j_call: TRBJ2-5
v_call: TRBV29-1
cdr3_nt: TGCAGCGTCTCCATCTCGGGGGAGACCCAGTACTTC
cdr3_aa: CSVSISGETQYF

clone_size: -
d_call: -
j_call: TRBJ1-1
v_call: TRBV14
cdr3_nt: TGTGCCAGCAGCCACGGGACTGAAGCTTTCTTT
cdr3_aa: CASSHGTEAFF

clone_size: -
d_call: -
j_call: TRBJ2-1
v_call: TRBV27
cdr3_nt: TGTGCCAGCATTGTAGCCGGGACTGGAGCCTACAATGAGCAGTTCTTC
cdr3_aa: CASIVAGTGAYNEQFF

clone_size: -
d_call: -
j_call: TRBJ2-3
v_call: TRBV18
cdr3_nt: TGTGCCAGCTCTTCAGGAACAGATACGCAGTATTTT
cdr3_aa: CASSSGTDTQYF

clone_size: -
d_call: -
j_call: TRBJ2-5
v_call: TRBV4-3
cdr3_nt: TGCGCCAGCAGCCAAGATAGTAAGTCGGTGGAGACCCAGTACTTC
cdr3_aa: CASSQDSKSVETQYF

clone_size: -
d_call: -
j_call: TRBJ2-3
v_call: TRBV5-1
cdr3_nt: TGCGCCAGCACCCTGGGGGCCGAGAAGAGGCAGTATTTT
cdr3_aa: CASTLGAEKRQYF

clone_size: -
d_call: TRBD2
j_call: TRBJ2-7
v_call: TRBV7-9
cdr3_nt: TGTTCCAGCAGCTCGGGACTAGCAAACGAGCAGTACTTC
cdr3_aa: CSSSSGLANEQYF

clone_size: -
d_call: -
j_call: TRBJ2-5
v_call: TRBV4-3
cdr3_nt: TGCGCCAGCAGCCCCCAAGGAGGGCCAGGGATGGAGACCCAGTACTTC
cdr3_aa: CASSPQGGPGMETQYF

clone_size: -
d_call: -
j_call: TRBJ2-7
v_call: TRBV4-3
cdr3_nt: TGCGCCAGCAGCCAAGATGCCGGGAGCTCCTACGAGCAGTACTTC
cdr3_aa: CASSQDAGSSYEQYF

clone_size: -
d_call: -
j_call: TRBJ2-7
v_call: TRBV7-9
cdr3_nt: TGTGCCAGCAGCTTAATTGGTCGGCAGGCCTACTACGAGCAGTACTTC
cdr3_aa: CASSLIGRQAYYEQYF

clone_size: -
d_call: -
j_call: TRBJ1-1
v_call: TRBV10-3
cdr3_nt: TGTGCCATCAGGAAGGGACAGAACACTGAAGCTTTCTTT
cdr3_aa: CAIRKGQNTEAFF

clone_size: -
d_call: -
j_call: TRBJ2-7
v_call: TRBV2
cdr3_nt: TGTGCCAGCCTCGAACAGGGTTCCTACGAGCAGTACTTC
cdr3_aa: CASLEQGSYEQYF

clone_size: -
d_call: TRBD1
j_call: TRBJ1-2
v_call: TRBV5-6
cdr3_nt: TGTGCCAGCAGCTTGAAAACAGGGGGCGCAGGGTATGGCTACACCTTC
cdr3_aa: CASSLKTGGAGYGYTF

clone_size: few
d_call: TRBD2
j_call: TRBJ2-3
v_call: TRBV7-3
cdr3_nt: TGTGCCTCCGGGTCTAGCGGTCTCACAGATACGCAGTATTTT
cdr3_aa: CASGSSGLTDTQYF

clone_size: few
d_call: -
j_call: TRBJ2-2
v_call: TRBV9
cdr3_nt: TGTGCCAGCAGCGTAGGAGGGTACAGCCCCGGGGAGCTGTTTTTT
cdr3_aa: CASSVGGYSPGELFF

clone_size: -
d_call: TRBD2
j_call: TRBJ2-3
v_call: TRBV6-5
cdr3_nt: TGTGCCAGCAGAGAACCGGGACTAGCGGGAGGAACGCAGTATTTT
cdr3_aa: CASREPGLAGGTQYF

clone_size: once
d_call: -
j_call: TRBJ2-6
v_call: TRBV18
cdr3_nt: TGTGCCAGCTCAAACAGGGACACTGGGGCCAACGTCCTGACTTTC
cdr3_aa: CASSNRDTGANVLTF

clone_size: -
d_call: TRBD2
j_call: TRBJ2-1
v_call: TRBV7-9
cdr3_nt: TGTGCCAGCAGCCCCCTAGGACTAGCGGGGGGCCCCCGGCAGTTCTTC
cdr3_aa: CASSPLGLAGGPRQFF

clone_size: -
d_call: -
j_call: TRBJ2-3
v_call: TRBV28
cdr3_nt: TGTGCCAGCAGCCCCCCGGCGGGAAACACAGATACGCAGTATTTT
cdr3_aa: CASSPPAGNTDTQYF

clone_size: -
d_call: TRBD1
j_call: TRBJ2-1
v_call: TRBV5-1
cdr3_nt: TGCGCCAGCAGCTTGGGTCAGGGGGCAGGGAATGAGCAGTTCTTC
cdr3_aa: CASSLGQGAGNEQFF

clone_size: -
d_call: TRBD1
j_call: TRBJ2-3
v_call: TRBV28
cdr3_nt: TGTGCCAGCAGTAGTGCCGGGACAGGGGCAACAGATACGCAGTATTTT
cdr3_aa: CASSSAGTGATDTQYF

clone_size: -
d_call: -
j_call: TRBJ2-2
v_call: TRBV18
cdr3_nt: TGTGCCAGCTCAAGTCGGGGGGAGCTGTTTTTT
cdr3_aa: CASSSRGELFF

clone_size: -
d_call: TRBD2
j_call: TRBJ2-7
v_call: TRBV10-3
cdr3_nt: TGTGCCATCAGCCCGGGACTAGATAGAGGGGGCGAGCAGTACTTC
cdr3_aa: CAISPGLDRGGEQYF

clone_size: -
d_call: -
j_call: TRBJ1-2
v_call: TRBV28
cdr3_nt: TGTGCCAGCAGTTTAGGGAGAGGGGGTGGCTACACCTTC
cdr3_aa: CASSLGRGGGYTF

clone_size: -
d_call: TRBD1
j_call: TRBJ1-2
v_call: TRBV6-1
cdr3_nt: TGTGCCAGCAGTGAATATGAGGGGGCGAGAGGTGGCTACACCTTC
cdr3_aa: CASSEYEGARGGYTF

clone_size: -
d_call: TRBD2
j_call: TRBJ2-5
v_call: TRBV5-4
cdr3_nt: TGTGCCAGCAGCTTGTATGGTACTAGCGGGGGGACCCAAGAGACCCAGTACTTC
cdr3_aa: CASSLYGTSGGTQETQYF

clone_size: -
d_call: -
j_call: TRBJ2-3
v_call: TRBV5-1
cdr3_nt: TGCGCCAGCAGCTGGAGTCGAGCCACAGATACGCAGTATTTT
cdr3_aa: CASSWSRATDTQYF

clone_size: few
d_call: -
j_call: TRBJ1-1
v_call: TRBV7-2
cdr3_nt: TGTGCCAGCAGCACACTCGGGGGTTTGATATCTTTCTTT
cdr3_aa: CASSTLGGLISFF

clone_size: -
d_call: -
j_call: TRBJ2-1
v_call: TRBV5-4
cdr3_nt: TGTGCCAGCAGCTTGGGGGGGGGACAGGAGAACAGGAGCTCCTACAATGAGCAGTTCTTC
cdr3_aa: CASSLGGGQENRSSYNEQFF

clone_size: -
d_call: TRBD2
j_call: TRBJ2-3
v_call: TRBV11-2
cdr3_nt: TGTGCCAGCAGCGCAAGGACTAGCCTTGGATCGGAGCAGTATTTT
cdr3_aa: CASSARTSLGSEQYF

clone_size: few
d_call: -
j_call: TRBJ1-2
v_call: TRBV5-8
cdr3_nt: TGTGCCAGCAGCTTGACCCGGTCGTCCGGCTACACCTTC
cdr3_aa: CASSLTRSSGYTF

clone_size: -
d_call: -
j_call: TRBJ2-7
v_call: TRBV7-3
cdr3_nt: TGTGCCAGCAGCCGAGATGGCTACGAGCAGTACTTC
cdr3_aa: CASSRDGYEQYF

clone_size: -
d_call: TRBD1
j_call: TRBJ2-7
v_call: TRBV6-5
cdr3_nt: TGTGCCAGCAGTTTCAGACAGGGGCAGGCCTACGAGCAGTACTTC
cdr3_aa: CASSFRQGQAYEQYF

clone_size: -
d_call: -
j_call: TRBJ2-6
v_call: TRBV7-2
cdr3_nt: TGTGCCAGCAGCCTTGTTTCTTCTGGGGCCAACGTCCTGACTTTC
cdr3_aa: CASSLVSSGANVLTF

clone_size: -
d_call: -
j_call: TRBJ1-3
v_call: TRBV6-5
cdr3_nt: TGTGCCAGCAGCCGATACGGGTACTCTGGAAACACCATATATTTT
cdr3_aa: CASSRYGYSGNTIYF